This TCR beta chain was found in a study of blood T cell repertoires in COVID-19. Study details: Samples came from the United States, Italy and Spain, spanning acute and convalescent COVID-19. T cells, B-cell-depleted T cells, or PBMCs supplied cDNA or gDNA.

Assignments of participants to cohorts depended upon their own reported clinical history. In Cohort 3, a recovered donor had either two negative PCRs, clearance, or symptom resolution. Assay used: immunoSEQ multiplex PCR; TCRdb lists only in-frame clones, some missing. The repertoire has 140,000 to 150,000 clones, about 82% of them found once; the top ten carry more than 5%. The length of the CDR3 is 15 residues. Germline V CDR1 and CDR2: WSHSY, SAAADI. Trimming removed 4 bases from V and 6 bases from J, with 13 bases in between. Source material: PBMCs or T cells enriched from blood (not recorded which). The V call is TRBV10-2, the J call TRBJ1-6, with D unclear. This clonotype was sampled from a middle-aged woman who had recovered from COVID-19. The CDR3 region is CASSGREGSNSPLHF. The CDR3 region has the DNA TGCGCCAGCAGTGGGAGGGAGGGTTCTAATTCACCCCTCCACTTT.